The sample holds many counts of the clone carrying this T cell receptor (beta chain). As yet, its antigen is unknown. These data originate in a study of T cells after yellow fever vaccination. Study conclusions and caveats: Most primary-vaccination clones recurred post-booster (roughly 96% CD4, 88% CD8).

The CDR3 is 12 residues long. Trimming cost V 5 bases and J 6 bases, with 7 bases left between them. In germline, CDR1 is MNHEY, CDR2 SMNVEV (reference sequence). Each CDR3 protein gets one entry after TCRdb re-called the 5' RACE reads with MiXCR. The repertoire holds just over 300,000 distinct CDR3 sequences, with about 3.5% as singletons. This specimen was PBMCs, taken on the day of the yellow fever booster vaccination. This chain connects TRBV27 to TRBJ2-2; D ambiguous. This receptor was taken from a man aged 18 to 30 who received the YFV17D yellow fever vaccine. The CDR3 loop reads CASSPFPGELFF. CDR3 sequence (DNA): TGTGCCAGCAGTCCTTTCCCCGGGGAGCTGTTTTTT.